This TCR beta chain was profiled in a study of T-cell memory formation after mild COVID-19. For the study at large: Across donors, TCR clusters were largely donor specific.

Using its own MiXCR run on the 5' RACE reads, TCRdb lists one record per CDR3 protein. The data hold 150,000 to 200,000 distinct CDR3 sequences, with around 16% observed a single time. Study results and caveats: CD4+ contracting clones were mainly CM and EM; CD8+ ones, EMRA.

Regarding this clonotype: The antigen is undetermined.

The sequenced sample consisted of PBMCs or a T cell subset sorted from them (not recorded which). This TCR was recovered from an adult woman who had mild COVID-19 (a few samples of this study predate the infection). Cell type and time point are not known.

The CDR3 DNA follows: TGTGCCAGCAGCTGGGGGGATGAGGTCCATGAGCAGTTCTTC. Translating it yields CASSWGDEVHEQFF. The chain couples TRBV11-2 to TRBJ2-1; D is perhaps TRBD2 (6 bases). The CDR3 sequence is 14 residues long. CDR1 is SGHAT, CDR2 FQNNGV, per germline. V lost 4 bases to trimming and J lost 8 bases, with 15 bases between them. Full variable domain (missing parts from reference TRBV11-2 and TRBJ2-1): EAGVAQSPRYKIIEKRQSVAFWCNPISGHATLYWYQQILGQGPKLLIQFQNNGVVDDSQLPKDRFSAERLKGVDSTLKIQPAKLEDSAVYLCASSWGDEVHEQFFGPGTRLTVL.